This is a list of T cell receptor beta chains from one sample in a study of CD4 and CD8 cells across lung adenocarcinoma regions. MiXCR, applied by TCRdb to the PCR reads, yields one record per CDR3 protein. The sample carries thousands of distinct CDR3 sequences, approximately 65% recorded once. The specimen was CD4+ T cells from the center of a lung tumor. The receptors come from a female donor with lung adenocarcinoma. The CD4 and CD8 labels of this study may be unreliable. Each CDR3 is given with its conserved first and last residue. A D gene is named only where the DNA matches it firmly. Clone sizes are given selectively: once, few, many, or a class where the clone is expanded.

TRBD2 TRBJ2-1 TRBV11-3 few TGTGCCAGCAGCTCCTTAGCGGGAAGCGCCACTGTTAATGAGCAGTTCTTC CASSSLAGSATVNEQFF
TRBD1 TRBJ1-3 TRBV6-1 NA TGTGCCAGCAGAGCCGACAGGGGCTCTGGAAACACCATATATTTT CASRADRGSGNTIYF
TRBD2 TRBJ2-1 TRBV11-2 NA TGTGCCAGCAGCTTAGTGGCTAGCGGGTCCTACTACAATGAGCAGTTCTTC CASSLVASGSYYNEQFF
NA TRBJ2-1 TRBV12-3/TRBV12-4 NA TGTGCCAGCAGTTTGCCGAGGGGTGAGCAGTTCTTC CASSLPRGEQFF
NA TRBJ2-2 TRBV12-3/TRBV12-4 NA TGTGCCAGTTTCAAGGGAAGCGGGGAGCTGTTTTTT CASFKGSGELFF
TRBD1 TRBJ1-2 TRBV6-1 large TGTGCCAGCAGTGAAGTAACAGGGGGGAACTATGGCTACACCTTC CASSEVTGGNYGYTF
TRBD2 TRBJ2-2 TRBV6-1 NA TGTGCCAGCAGTACGAGGACTAGCGGCCCTGGGGGCGGGGAGCTGTTTTTT CASSTRTSGPGGGELFF
NA TRBJ2-2 TRBV12-3/TRBV12-4 NA TGTGCCAGCAGTTTAATTATGGTTGAGCTGTTTTTT CASSLIMVELFF
TRBD2 TRBJ2-1 TRBV7-6 NA TGTGCCAGCAGCTTAACCCTGGATAGCGGGATTAGCAATGAGCAGTTCTTC CASSLTLDSGISNEQFF
NA TRBJ2-7 TRBV10-2 NA TGCGCCAGCAGTGGTAGGCCCGAGCAGTACTTC CASSGRPEQYF
NA TRBJ2-1 TRBV14 NA TGTGCCAGCAGCCGTTACCTCGAGCAGTTCTTC CASSRYLEQFF
NA TRBJ2-7 TRBV12-3/TRBV12-4 NA TGTGCCAGCAGTTTAAACAGCGGCGAGCAGTACTTC CASSLNSGEQYF
NA TRBJ2-4 TRBV6-1 NA TGTGCCAGCGGGGGGGTGGGGAGACGGGGGCGAGAGATTCAGTACTTC CASGGVGRRGREIQYF
NA TRBJ1-6 TRBV6-1 NA TGTGCCAGCCGGGAGGCCTATAATTCACCCCTCCACTTT CASREAYNSPLHF
TRBD2 TRBJ2-1 TRBV14 NA TGTGCCAGCAGCCAACAACCGGGACTAGCGTTTTTCTTC CASSQQPGLAFFF